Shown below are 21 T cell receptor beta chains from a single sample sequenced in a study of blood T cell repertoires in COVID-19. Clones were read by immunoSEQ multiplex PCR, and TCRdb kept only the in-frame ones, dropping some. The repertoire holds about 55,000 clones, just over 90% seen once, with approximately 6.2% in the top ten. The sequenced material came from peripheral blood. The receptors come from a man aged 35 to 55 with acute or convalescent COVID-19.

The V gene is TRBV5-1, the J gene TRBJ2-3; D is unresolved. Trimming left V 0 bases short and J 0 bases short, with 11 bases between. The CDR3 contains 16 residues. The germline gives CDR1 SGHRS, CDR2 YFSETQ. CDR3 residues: CASSLGSSYSTDTQYF. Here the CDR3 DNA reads TGCGCCAGCAGCTTGGGGTCCTCCTACAGCACAGATACGCAGTATTTT.

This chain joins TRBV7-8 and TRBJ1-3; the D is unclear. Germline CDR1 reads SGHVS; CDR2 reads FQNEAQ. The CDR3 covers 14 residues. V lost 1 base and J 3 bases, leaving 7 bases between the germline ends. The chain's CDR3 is CASSLGEFGNTIYF. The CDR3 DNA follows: TGTGCCAGCAGCTTAGGGGAGTTTGGAAACACCATATATTTT.

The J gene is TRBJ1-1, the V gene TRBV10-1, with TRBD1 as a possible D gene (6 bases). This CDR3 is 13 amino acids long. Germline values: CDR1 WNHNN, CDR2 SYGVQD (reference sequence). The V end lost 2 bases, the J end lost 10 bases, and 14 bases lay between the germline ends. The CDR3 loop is CASSELLQGLAFF. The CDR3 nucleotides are TGCGCCAGCAGTGAGCTACTACAGGGATTAGCTTTCTTT.

CDR3 sequence: CASSTGTKKAGELFF. CDR3 bases: TGTGCCAGCAGCACCGGGACTAAGAAGGCCGGGGAGCTGTTTTTT. The rearrangement uses TRBV5-4 and TRBJ2-2; 7 nucleotides agree with TRBD2. This CDR3 is built from 15 residues. With V trimmed by 4 bases and J by 6 bases, 9 bases remained unmatched. The germline gives CDR1 SGHNT, CDR2 YYREEE (reference sequence). Filled out from reference TRBV5-4 and TRBJ2-2, the complete variable domain reads ETGVTQSPTHLIKTRGQQVTLRCSSQSGHNTVSWYQQALGQGPQFIFQYYREEENGRGNFPPRFSGLQFPNYSSELNVNALELDDSALYLCASSTGTKKAGELFFGEGSRLTVL.

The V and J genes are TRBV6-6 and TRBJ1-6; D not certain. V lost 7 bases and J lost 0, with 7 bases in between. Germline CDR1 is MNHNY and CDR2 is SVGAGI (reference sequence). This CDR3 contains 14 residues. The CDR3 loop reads CASIGSSYNSPLHF. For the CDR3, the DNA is TGTGCCAGCATTGGCAGCTCCTATAATTCACCCCTCCACTTT.

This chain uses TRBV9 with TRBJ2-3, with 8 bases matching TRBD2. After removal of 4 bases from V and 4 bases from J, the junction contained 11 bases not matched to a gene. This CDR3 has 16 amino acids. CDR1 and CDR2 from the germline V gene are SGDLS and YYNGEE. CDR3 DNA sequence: TGTGCCAGCAGCCAGGGAGGACTAGCCTCCGCAGATACGCAGTATTTT. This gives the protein CASSQGGLASADTQYF.

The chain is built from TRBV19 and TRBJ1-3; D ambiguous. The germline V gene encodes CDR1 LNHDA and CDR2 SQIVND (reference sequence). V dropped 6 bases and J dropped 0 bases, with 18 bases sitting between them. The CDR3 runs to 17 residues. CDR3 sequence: CASRSLREVFSGNTIYF. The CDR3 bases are TGTGCCAGTAGATCCCTCCGAGAAGTCTTCTCTGGAAACACCATATATTTT.

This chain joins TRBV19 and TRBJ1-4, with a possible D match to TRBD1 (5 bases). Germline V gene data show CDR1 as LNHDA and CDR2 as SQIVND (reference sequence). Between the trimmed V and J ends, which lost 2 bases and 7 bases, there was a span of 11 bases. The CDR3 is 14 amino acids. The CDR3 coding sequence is TGTGCCAGTAGTATACGGGGGGGAGGTGAAAAACTGTTTTTT. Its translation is CASSIRGGGEKLFF.

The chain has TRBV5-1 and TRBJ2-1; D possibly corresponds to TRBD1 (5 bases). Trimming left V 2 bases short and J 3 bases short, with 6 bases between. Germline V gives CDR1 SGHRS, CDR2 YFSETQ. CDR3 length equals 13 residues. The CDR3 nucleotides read TGCGCCAGCAGCTTCAGGGACTACAATGAGCAGTTCTTC. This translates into CASSFRDYNEQFF.

In DNA form, the CDR3 reads TGTGCCAGCACCGGGGTAAGCTCCTACAATGAGCAGTTCTTC. Translating gives CASTGVSSYNEQFF. The chain couples TRBV2 to TRBJ2-1, with a possible D match to TRBD2 (5 bases). The germline CDR1 and CDR2 sequences are SNHLY and FYNNEI. V shed 7 bases and J shed 0 bases, with 10 bases lying between them. This CDR3 has 14 amino acids.

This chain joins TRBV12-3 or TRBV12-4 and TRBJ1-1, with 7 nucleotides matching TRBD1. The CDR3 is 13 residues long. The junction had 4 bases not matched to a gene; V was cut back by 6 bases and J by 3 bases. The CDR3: CASSQTGDTEAFF. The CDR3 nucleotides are TGTGCCAGCAGCCAAACAGGGGACACTGAAGCTTTCTTT.

CDR3 protein: CASSLSYSGRANSYNEQFF. CDR3 DNA sequence: TGTGCCAGCAGCTTGTCCTATAGCGGGAGGGCCAATTCCTACAATGAGCAGTTCTTC. This rearrangement joins TRBV7-8 to TRBJ2-1; TRBD2 aligns across 11 bases. V was pared by 3 bases and J by 1 base, with 11 bases of the junction left unmatched. This CDR3 comprises 19 residues. Per the germline V gene, CDR1 is SGHVS and CDR2 is FQNEAQ.

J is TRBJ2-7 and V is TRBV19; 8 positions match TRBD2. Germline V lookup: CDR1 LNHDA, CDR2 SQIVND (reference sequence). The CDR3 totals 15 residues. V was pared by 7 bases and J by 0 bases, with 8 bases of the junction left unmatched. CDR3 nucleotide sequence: TGTGCCAGTAAATCCGGGGGGGGGACCTCCTACGAGCAGTACTTC. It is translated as CASKSGGGTSYEQYF.

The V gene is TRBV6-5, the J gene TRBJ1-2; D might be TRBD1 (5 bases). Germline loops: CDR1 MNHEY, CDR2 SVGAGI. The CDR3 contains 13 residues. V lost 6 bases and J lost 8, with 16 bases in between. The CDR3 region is CASRTRQSYGYTF. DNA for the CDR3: TGTGCCAGCAGGACTAGACAGTCATACGGCTACACCTTC.

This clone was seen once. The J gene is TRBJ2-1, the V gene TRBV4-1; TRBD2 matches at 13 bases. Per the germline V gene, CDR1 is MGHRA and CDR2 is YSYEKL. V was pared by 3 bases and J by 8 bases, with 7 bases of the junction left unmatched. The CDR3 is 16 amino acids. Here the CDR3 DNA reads TGCGCCAGCAGCCAGTATACTAGCGGGAGGGCCCATGAGCAGTTCTTC. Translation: CASSQYTSGRAHEQFF.

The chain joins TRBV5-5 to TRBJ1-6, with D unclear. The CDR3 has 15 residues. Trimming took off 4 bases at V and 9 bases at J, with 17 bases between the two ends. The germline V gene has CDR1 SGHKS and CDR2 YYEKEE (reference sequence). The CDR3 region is CASSLELGRVSPLHF. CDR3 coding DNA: TGTGCCAGCAGCCTGGAGCTGGGGAGGGTTTCACCCCTCCACTTT.

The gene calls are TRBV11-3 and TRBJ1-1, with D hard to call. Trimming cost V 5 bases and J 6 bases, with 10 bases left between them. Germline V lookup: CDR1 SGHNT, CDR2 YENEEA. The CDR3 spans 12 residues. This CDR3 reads CASSPGDPEAFF. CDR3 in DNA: TGTGCCAGCAGCCCCGGAGACCCTGAAGCTTTCTTT.

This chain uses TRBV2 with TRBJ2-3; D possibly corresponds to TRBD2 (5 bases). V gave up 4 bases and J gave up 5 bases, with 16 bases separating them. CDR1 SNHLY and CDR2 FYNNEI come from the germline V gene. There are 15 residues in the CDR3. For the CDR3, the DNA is TGTGCCAGCAGTGCAGACGGGGTATCTTTAGATACGCAGTATTTT. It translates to CASSADGVSLDTQYF.

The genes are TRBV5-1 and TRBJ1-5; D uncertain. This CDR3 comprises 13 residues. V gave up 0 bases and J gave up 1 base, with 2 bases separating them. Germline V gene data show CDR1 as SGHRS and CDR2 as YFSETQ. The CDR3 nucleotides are TGCGCCAGCAGCTTGGTAAGCAATCAGCCCCAGCATTTT. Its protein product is CASSLVSNQPQHF. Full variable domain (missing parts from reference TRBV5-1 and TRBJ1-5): KAGVTQTPRYLIKTRGQQVTLSCSPISGHRSVSWYQQTPGQGLQFLFEYFSETQRNKGNFPGRFSGRQFSNSRSEMNVSTLELGDSALYLCASSLVSNQPQHFGDGTRLSIL.

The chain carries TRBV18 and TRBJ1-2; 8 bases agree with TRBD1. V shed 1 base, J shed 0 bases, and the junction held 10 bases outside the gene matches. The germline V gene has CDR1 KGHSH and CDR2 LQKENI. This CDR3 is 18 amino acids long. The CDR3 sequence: CASSPLSNPGQANYGYTF. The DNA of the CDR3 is TGTGCCAGCTCACCACTATCAAATCCGGGACAGGCTAACTATGGCTACACCTTC. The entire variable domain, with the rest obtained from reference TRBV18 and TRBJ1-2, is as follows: NAGVMQNPRHLVRRRGQEARLRCSPMKGHSHVYWYRQLPEEGLKFMVYLQKENIIDESGMPKERFSAEFPKEGPSILRIQQVVRGDSAAYFCASSPLSNPGQANYGYTFGSGTRLTVV.

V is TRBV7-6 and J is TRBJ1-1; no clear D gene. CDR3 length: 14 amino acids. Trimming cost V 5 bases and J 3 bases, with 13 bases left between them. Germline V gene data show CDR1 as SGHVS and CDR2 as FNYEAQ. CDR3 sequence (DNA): TGTGCCAGCAGCCTAGTCGGAGGCGACACTGAAGCTTTCTTT. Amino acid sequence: CASSLVGGDTEAFF.